This T cell receptor (beta chain) was profiled in a study of naive CD8 T cells in extremely preterm neonates (dated by TCRdb to between 2016 and 2019). As for the study more broadly: The study compared TCRbeta CDR3 repertoires of sorted naive CD8+ T cells across four age groups: extremely preterm neonates, term neonates, young children and adults. Study-level results and caveats: To track T cell development within individuals, the authors urged prospective longitudinal studies of preterm and term neonates. Preterm neonates showed significantly lower iChao1 richness than every other age group (p < 0.05) along with an even clone distribution, indicating a less rich repertoire. Preterm neonates shared more CDR3 nucleotide sequences (approximately 2.7%) than term neonates (roughly 0.4%), young children (around 0.03%) and adults (0.01%). Among the limitations the authors pointed out were a small sample size and productive template counts that varied across preterm samples. Preterm CDR3s were shorter, with fewer N additions and less junctional trimming, and were closer to germline than those of older groups.

Looking up the germline V gene (reference sequence) yields CDR1 LNHDA and CDR2 SQIVND. At the junction V is shortened by 4 bases and J by 0 bases, with 7 bases in between. CDR3 length: 14 amino acids, cysteine to phenylalanine. Solely the CDR3 DNA is kept, with 42 bases framed from the first base. TCRbeta CDR3 regions were amplified from genomic DNA by a two-step, bias-controlled multiplex PCR. Primers specific for every TRBV and TRBJ gene segment were used in the multiplex PCR. The immunoSEQ Assay was used to generate TCRbeta repertoire data. On the study's bioinformatics: A relative-frequency ratio and a modified nearest-neighbor algorithm were applied to filter and cluster reads so that closely related sequences were merged. IMGT annotation was followed for the assignment of V, D and J genes to CDR3 sequences. Template counts were normalized for PCR amplification bias and quantified against synthetic TCR CDR3 analog sequences. Only unique productive sequences, defined as in-frame CDR3 sequences without stop codons, were included in the analyses. The immunoSEQ Analyzer software was used to calculate iChao1 richness and clonality, with clonality defined as 1 minus Pielou's evenness. Depending on the Shapiro-Wilk normality results, either Student's t-test or a non-parametric test was run in JMP for statistical testing. TCRdb provides this immuneACCESS table in a form limited to in-frame rearrangements. Some clones are lacking; in checked studies, under half of them reflect an unresolved V gene, and why the rest are absent is not known. V and J calls and clone size are given by that table; D and trimming were obtained from the DNA. The sample includes thousands of clones, with about 95% observed a single time. The ten biggest clones cover 0.55% to 0.65% of the sample.

Turning to this clone: No antigen is known for it. The record has no base qualities; no much larger clone is one base away.

The preterm samples were obtained from several extremely preterm deliveries at about 22-28 weeks of gestation. Pregnancies with fetal demise, active maternal HSV infection or known maternal HIV infection were excluded from the study. A FACSAria III cell sorter was used to sort live, Annexin V-negative naive CD8+ T cells (CD3+CD8+CD45RA+CCR7+). Per sample, between roughly 17,000 and 110,000 naive CD8+ T cells were obtained by sorting. Mixed venous-arterial cord blood was collected with preassembled standardized sampling kits. Cord blood was held at room temperature and processed no more than 4 hours after collection. Ficoll-Paque density gradient centrifugation of diluted blood was used to isolate mononuclear cells. Before sorting, mononuclear cells were cryopreserved in around 10% DMSO plus 90% FBS and kept long term at -150 degrees C. Annexin V and antibodies against CD3, CD8, CCR7 and CD45RA were used to stain the thawed cells. The DNeasy Blood and Tissue Kit was used to extract genomic DNA from snap-frozen pellets of sorted cells.

The chain joins TRBV19 to TRBJ2-1; perhaps TRBD2 is the D gene, with 6 bases matching. Sequencing input: naive CD8+ T cells from cord blood. The sequence was obtained from a boy who was born preterm. The nucleotide sequence reads as follows: TGTGCCAGTAGTAAGACTAGCTCCTACAATGAGCAGTTCTTC. Its amino acids are CASSKTSSYNEQFF.